The source of this TCR beta chain is a study of T cells in Graves' hyperthyroidism and ophthalmopathy. This clonotype has just a few counts. TCR beta CDR3 sequences were amplified from RNA transcripts. A first-round RT-PCR of the TCR CDR3 used the HTBI primer set. TCRdb fed the multiplex PCR reads into MiXCR, producing one record per CDR3 protein. The sample includes hundreds of thousands of distinct CDR3 sequences, around 17% seen only once; the top ten take 15% to 20%. V lost 6 bases, J lost 4 bases, and 18 bases lay in between. This CDR3 spans 15 amino acids. Input material: blood. The receptor was derived from a woman aged 18-35 years with Graves' hyperthyroidism. This chain connects TRBV12-3 or TRBV12-4 to TRBJ2-5; weak D call: TRBD2 (7 bases). The CDR3 sequence is CASSRTGGRLETQYF. Here the CDR3 DNA reads TGTGCCAGCAGCCGTACGGGGGGCCGCCTAGAGACCCAGTACTTC.